This T cell receptor beta chain originates from a study of blood T cell repertoires in COVID-19. Background on the study: Donors in the United States, Italy and Spain gave samples during acute or convalescent COVID-19. PBMCs, B-cell-depleted T cells, or T cells provided the cDNA or gDNA that made up the material.

CDR1 and CDR2 from the germline V gene are MGHRA and YSYEKL. There are 18 residues in the CDR3. V was clipped by 1 base and J by 5 bases; unmatched bases: 14. Authors' processing steps: It was from reference gene primer amplification that nucleated cell counts were estimated. TCRdb's copy holds only in-frame clones and misses some; the assay was immunoSEQ multiplex PCR. The V and J calls and clone size are taken from that table; D and trimming were inferred from the DNA. The sample records approximately 200,000 clones, around 85% being singletons. The V and J genes are TRBV4-1 and TRBJ2-3; 8 bases align to TRBD1. The material sequenced was peripheral blood. The sequence was obtained from a man between 65 and 79 years old with active or convalescent COVID-19. As DNA, the CDR3 is TGCGCCAGCAGCCAAGGAGGGTCACGGGGACAGGAGGGAGATACGCAGTATTTT. The encoded protein is CASSQGGSRGQEGDTQYF.